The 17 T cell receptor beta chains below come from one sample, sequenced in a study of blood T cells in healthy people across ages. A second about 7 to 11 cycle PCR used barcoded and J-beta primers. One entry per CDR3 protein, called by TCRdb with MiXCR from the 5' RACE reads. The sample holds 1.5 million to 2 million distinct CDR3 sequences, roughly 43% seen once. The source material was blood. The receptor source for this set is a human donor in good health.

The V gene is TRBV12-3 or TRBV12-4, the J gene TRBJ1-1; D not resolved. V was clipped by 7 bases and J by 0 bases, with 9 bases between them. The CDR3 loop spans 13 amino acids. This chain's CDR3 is CASKISMNTEAFF. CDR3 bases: TGTGCCAGCAAGATATCGATGAACACTGAAGCTTTCTTT.

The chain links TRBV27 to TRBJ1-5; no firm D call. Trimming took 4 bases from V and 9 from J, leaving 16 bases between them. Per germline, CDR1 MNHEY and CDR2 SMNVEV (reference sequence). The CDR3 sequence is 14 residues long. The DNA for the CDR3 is TGTGCCAGCAGTTATACGGTTTTGTATCCGCCCCAGCATTTT. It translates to CASSYTVLYPPQHF.

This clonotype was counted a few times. CDR3 nucleotides: TGCGCCAGCAGCCAAGATCGTGGTAGCTTTGCCGACGAGCAGTACTTC. Translation: CASSQDRGSFADEQYF. The rearrangement joins TRBV4-1 to TRBJ2-7; D remains unclear. V was pared by 0 bases and J by 5 bases, with 17 bases between. The germline V gene has CDR1 MGHRA and CDR2 YSYEKL. The CDR3 contains 16 residues.

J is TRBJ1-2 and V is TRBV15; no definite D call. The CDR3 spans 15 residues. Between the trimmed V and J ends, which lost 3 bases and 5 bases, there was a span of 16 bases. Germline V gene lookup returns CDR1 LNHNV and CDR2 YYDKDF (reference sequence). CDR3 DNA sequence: TGTGCCACCAGCAGTGACCCACTACACAGTTATGGCTACACCTTC. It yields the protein CATSSDPLHSYGYTF.

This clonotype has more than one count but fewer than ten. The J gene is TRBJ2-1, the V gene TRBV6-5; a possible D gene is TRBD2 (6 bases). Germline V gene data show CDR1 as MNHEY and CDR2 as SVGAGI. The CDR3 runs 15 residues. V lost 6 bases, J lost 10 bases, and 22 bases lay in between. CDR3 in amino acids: CASSGGPTPHEEQFF. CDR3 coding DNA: TGTGCCAGCAGCGGGGGACCGACCCCCCACGAGGAGCAGTTCTTC.

The CDR3 DNA is TGCGCCAGCAGCTTGGTGGGCCCTATGGATGAGCAGTTCTTC. It translates to CASSLVGPMDEQFF. V and J are TRBV5-1 and TRBJ2-1; the D is unclear. Trimming removed 0 bases at V and 8 bases at J, with 12 bases between. This CDR3 is built from 14 residues. Germline V gene data show CDR1 as SGHRS and CDR2 as YFSETQ.

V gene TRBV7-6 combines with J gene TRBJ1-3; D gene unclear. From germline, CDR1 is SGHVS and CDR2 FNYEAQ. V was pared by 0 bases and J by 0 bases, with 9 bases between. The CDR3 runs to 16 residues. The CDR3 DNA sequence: TGTGCCAGCAGCTTAGCTAGGCCCTCCTCTGGAAACACCATATATTTT. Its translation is CASSLARPSSGNTIYF.

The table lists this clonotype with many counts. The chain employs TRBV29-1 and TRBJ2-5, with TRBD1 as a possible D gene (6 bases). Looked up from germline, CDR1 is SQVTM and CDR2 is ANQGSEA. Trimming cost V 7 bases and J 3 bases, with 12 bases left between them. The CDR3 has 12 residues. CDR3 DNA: TGCAGCGCCCTGGGACAAAAAGAGACCCAGTACTTC. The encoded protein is CSALGQKETQYF.

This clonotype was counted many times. Here the CDR3 DNA reads TGTGCCAGCAGCTCGTCGGGGGTTAGCACAGATACGCAGTATTTT. As protein: CASSSSGVSTDTQYF. The chain links TRBV7-2 to TRBJ2-3; a possible D gene is TRBD2 (6 bases). Germline V gives CDR1 SGHTA, CDR2 FQGNSA. This CDR3 has 15 residues. Trimming removed 4 bases from V and 0 bases from J, with 11 bases in between.

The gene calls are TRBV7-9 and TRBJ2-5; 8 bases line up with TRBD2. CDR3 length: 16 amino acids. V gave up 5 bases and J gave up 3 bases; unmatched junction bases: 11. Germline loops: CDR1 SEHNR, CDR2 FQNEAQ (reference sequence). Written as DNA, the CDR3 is TGTGCCAGCAGCCCAAGCGGGGGCCCCTACAAAGAGACCCAGTACTTC. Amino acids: CASSPSGGPYKETQYF.

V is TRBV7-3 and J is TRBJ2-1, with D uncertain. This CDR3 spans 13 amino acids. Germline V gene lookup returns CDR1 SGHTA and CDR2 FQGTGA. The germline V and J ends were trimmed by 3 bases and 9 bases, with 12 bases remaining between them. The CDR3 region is CASSLTASAEQFF. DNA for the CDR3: TGTGCCAGCAGCTTGACTGCGTCAGCTGAGCAGTTCTTC.

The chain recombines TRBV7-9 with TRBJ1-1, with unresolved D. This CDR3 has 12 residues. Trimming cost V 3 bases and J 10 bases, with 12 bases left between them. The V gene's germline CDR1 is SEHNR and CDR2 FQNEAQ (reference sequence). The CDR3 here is CASSFGERGAFF. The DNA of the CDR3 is TGTGCCAGCAGCTTCGGGGAACGAGGAGCTTTCTTT.

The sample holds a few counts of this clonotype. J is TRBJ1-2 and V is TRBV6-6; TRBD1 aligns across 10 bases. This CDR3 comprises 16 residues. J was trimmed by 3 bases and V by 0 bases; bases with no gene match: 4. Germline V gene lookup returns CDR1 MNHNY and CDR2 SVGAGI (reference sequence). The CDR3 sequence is CASSYSGQGGYYGYTF. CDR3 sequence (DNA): TGTGCCAGCAGTTACTCAGGACAGGGGGGATACTATGGCTACACCTTC.

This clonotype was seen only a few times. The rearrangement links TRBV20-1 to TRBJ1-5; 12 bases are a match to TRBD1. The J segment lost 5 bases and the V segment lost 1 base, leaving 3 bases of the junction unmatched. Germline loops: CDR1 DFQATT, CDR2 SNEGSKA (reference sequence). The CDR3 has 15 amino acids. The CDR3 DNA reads TGCAGTGCTAGAGGGGGACAGGGGGCCCATCAGCCCCAGCATTTT. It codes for CSARGGQGAHQPQHF.

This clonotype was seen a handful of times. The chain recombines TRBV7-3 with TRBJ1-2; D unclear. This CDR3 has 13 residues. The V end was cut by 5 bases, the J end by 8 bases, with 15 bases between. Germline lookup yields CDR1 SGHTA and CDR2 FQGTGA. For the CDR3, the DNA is TGTGCCAGCAGCCCGGGGTACTCTCGGGGCTACACCTTC. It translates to CASSPGYSRGYTF.

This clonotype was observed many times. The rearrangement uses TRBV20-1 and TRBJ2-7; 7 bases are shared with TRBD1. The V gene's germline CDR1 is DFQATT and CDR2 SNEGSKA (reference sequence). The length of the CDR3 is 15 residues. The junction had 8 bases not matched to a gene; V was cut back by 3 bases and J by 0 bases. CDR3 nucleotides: TGCAGTGCTAGTTGGGGGACAGAGGCCTCCTACGAGCAGTACTTC. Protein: CSASWGTEASYEQYF.

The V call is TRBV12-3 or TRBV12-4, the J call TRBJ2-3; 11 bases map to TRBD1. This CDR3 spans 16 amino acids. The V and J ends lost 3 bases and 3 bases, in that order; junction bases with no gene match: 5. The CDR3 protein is CASSFYRDRGTDTQYF. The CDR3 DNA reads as TGTGCCAGCAGTTTCTACCGGGACAGGGGGACAGATACGCAGTATTTT.